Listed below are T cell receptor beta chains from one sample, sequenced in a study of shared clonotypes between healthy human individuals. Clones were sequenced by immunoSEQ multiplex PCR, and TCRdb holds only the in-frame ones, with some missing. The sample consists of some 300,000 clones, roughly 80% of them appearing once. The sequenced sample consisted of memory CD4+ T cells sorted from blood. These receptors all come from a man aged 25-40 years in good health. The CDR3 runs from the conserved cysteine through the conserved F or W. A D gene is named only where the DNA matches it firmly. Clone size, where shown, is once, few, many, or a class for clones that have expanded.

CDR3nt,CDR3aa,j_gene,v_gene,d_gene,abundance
TGTGCCAGCAGCTTGTATAGGGGATCCTACGAGCAGTACTTC,CASSLYRGSYEQYF,TRBJ2-7,TRBV11-2,.,.
TGTGCCAGCAGTTTCCGGGAGACCCAGTACTTC,CASSFRETQYF,TRBJ2-5,TRBV28,.,.
TGTGCCAGCAGTTGGTCAAGCGGCAATGAGCAGTTCTTC,CASSWSSGNEQFF,TRBJ2-1,TRBV6-6,.,once
TGTGCCAGCAGTGAAACCGGGACAGGGAATCAGCCCCAGCATTTT,CASSETGTGNQPQHF,TRBJ1-5,TRBV6-1,TRBD1,.
TGTGCCAGTAGTACGCGGGAGGGAATCGGGGAGCTGTTTTTT,CASSTREGIGELFF,TRBJ2-2,TRBV19,TRBD2,.
TGTGCCAGCAGTGAACAGGCAGTTCGCACAGATACGCAGTATTTT,CASSEQAVRTDTQYF,TRBJ2-3,TRBV2,.,few
TGTGCCAGCAGCGTAAACTCTTTGGGGGCAGCGTACAATGAGCAGTTCTTC,CASSVNSLGAAYNEQFF,TRBJ2-1,TRBV9,.,.
TGTGCCAGCAGCTTGCAGGTGGGCTCCTACAATGAGCAGTTCTTC,CASSLQVGSYNEQFF,TRBJ2-1,TRBV5-5,.,.
TGCGCCAGCAGCTTTGGGGGTCTAGCGGGGGCCCAGTACTTC,CASSFGGLAGAQYF,TRBJ2-5,TRBV5-1,TRBD2,.
TGTGCCAGCAGCACAAGGGACTCGCTGTCCTACGAGCAGTACTTC,CASSTRDSLSYEQYF,TRBJ2-7,TRBV7-2,.,.
TGTGCCAGCAGCTTAATCCAGGGGCCGGCCGGCAATCAGCCCCAGCATTTT,CASSLIQGPAGNQPQHF,TRBJ1-5,TRBV7-9,.,.
TGTGCCAGCAGCCGTTACCTCATGAGCTCCTACGAGCAGTACTTC,CASSRYLMSSYEQYF,TRBJ2-7,TRBV6-5,.,once
TGCGCCAGCAGCTTGACTAGCGGGAGAGGGGAGCTGTTTTTT,CASSLTSGRGELFF,TRBJ2-2,TRBV5-1,TRBD2,.
TGTGCCAGCAGCTTGGCCGGGGGACAGGGTGATGAGCAGTTCTTC,CASSLAGGQGDEQFF,TRBJ2-1,TRBV5-4,TRBD1,once
TGTGCCAGCAGCTCATCCGGGACAGGGGGTGGCGAGCAGTACTTC,CASSSSGTGGGEQYF,TRBJ2-7,TRBV5-4,TRBD1,few
TGTGCCAGCAGCAGGGGTGGGACAGTGAACACCGGGGAGCTGTTTTTT,CASSRGGTVNTGELFF,TRBJ2-2,TRBV5-4,TRBD1,few
TGCGCCAGCAGTGAAGGGGGAGTGGGGACAGATACGCAGTATTTT,CASSEGGVGTDTQYF,TRBJ2-3,TRBV10-2,.,.
TGTGCCAGCAGTCCCGGGACAGGGGATCAGCCCCAGCATTTT,CASSPGTGDQPQHF,TRBJ1-5,TRBV27,TRBD1,.
TGCAGCGTCACCGGGACAGGTAATGAGCAGTTCTTC,CSVTGTGNEQFF,TRBJ2-1,TRBV29-1,TRBD1,once
TGTGCCAGCTCCACCCTCGCGGGTCGGGAAGAAGAGACCCAGTACTTC,CASSTLAGREEETQYF,TRBJ2-5,TRBV18,.,few
TGCGCCAGCAGTTACGGGAGTATAGGTGGGGAGACCCAGTACTTC,CASSYGSIGGETQYF,TRBJ2-5,TRBV5-1,.,.
TGTGCCAGCAGCTCCAAATATAACACCGGGGAGCTGTTTTTT,CASSSKYNTGELFF,TRBJ2-2,TRBV5-4,.,.
TGTGCCAGCAGCAGGAAAAGCGGGAGGGCCGGCACAGATACGCAGTATTTT,CASSRKSGRAGTDTQYF,TRBJ2-3,TRBV5-4,TRBD2,few
TGTGCCAGCAGCTTAATCAGGGGAAACACTGAAGCTTTCTTT,CASSLIRGNTEAFF,TRBJ1-1,TRBV7-9,.,.
TGCGCCAGCCCCCGGGACAGAACGCGGTTCGAGCAGTACTTC,CASPRDRTRFEQYF,TRBJ2-7,TRBV5-1,TRBD1,many
TGTGCCAGCAGCTTGGTGGGGGGACAGGTTTGGTCCTACGAGCAGTACTTC,CASSLVGGQVWSYEQYF,TRBJ2-7,TRBV5-6,TRBD1,.
TGTGCCAGCAGTGAGTCTAGCGGAGACTACGAGCAGTACTTC,CASSESSGDYEQYF,TRBJ2-7,TRBV6-1,TRBD2,.
TGCGCCAGCAGCCTAGCGGGAGGGTACGAGCAGTACTTC,CASSLAGGYEQYF,TRBJ2-7,TRBV4-1,TRBD2,many
TGCGCCAGCACTACGGGGGTAGCGGGGGCCTACAATGAGCAGTTCTTC,CASTTGVAGAYNEQFF,TRBJ2-1,TRBV10-1,TRBD2,.